This record covers a single T cell receptor (beta chain). Its antigen remains unknown. Germline V gene data show CDR1 as SEHNR and CDR2 as FQNEAQ (reference sequence). This CDR3 is built from 13 residues. V was shortened by 1 base and J by 8 bases, with 9 bases between the two germline ends. The data were taken from a study of cytomegalovirus exposure and HLA in healthy donors. The PCR made use of 60 Vbeta and 13 Jbeta primers. Assay used: immunoSEQ multiplex PCR; TCRdb lists only in-frame clones, some missing. The sample lists 150,000 or so clones, 84% occurring once. General study points: TCR association rates varied by HLA locus in a later analysis, with DRB1 highest and HLA-C lowest. Reports described diagnosis of cytomegalovirus status by the classifier as highly specific and sensitive. An analysis that was carried out later associated some 17,000 TCR beta sequences with HLA alleles at 0.05 false discovery rate.

The J gene is TRBJ1-3, the V gene TRBV7-9; D is unclear. The source of this sequence is a boy between 2 and 10 years old in good health and CMV-seronegative. Sequenced sample: PBMCs. The CDR3 sequence: CASSLERGDTIYF. The CDR3 bases are TGTGCCAGCAGCTTAGAGCGCGGAGACACCATATATTTT.